The entry below describes one T cell receptor (beta chain). Germline CDR1 is SGHNT and CDR2 is YYREEE (reference sequence). The CDR3 length is 17 residues. V shed 0 bases and J shed 0 bases, with 15 bases lying between them. The data were taken from a study of blood T cell repertoires in COVID-19. Turning to the study itself: Collection of acute and convalescent COVID-19 samples took place in the United States, Italy and Spain.

Original data processing: Estimation of nucleated cell counts relied on the amplification of reference gene primers. Sequencing used immunoSEQ multiplex PCR; TCRdb keeps in-frame clones, though not all of them. The DNA was the basis for D and trimming; V, J and clone size are from that table. This sample yields roughly 86,000 clones, of which over 80% are seen a single time; about 2% belongs to the top ten. The TCR sequence derives from a woman aged 70-85 years with acute or convalescent COVID-19. Sequencing was carried out using peripheral blood. The rearrangement uses TRBV5-4 and TRBJ2-5, with D perhaps TRBD2 (6 bases). CDR3 nucleotides: TGTGCCAGCAGCTTGGCCCTTGGACTACAGTACCAAGAGACCCAGTACTTC. As protein: CASSLALGLQYQETQYF.